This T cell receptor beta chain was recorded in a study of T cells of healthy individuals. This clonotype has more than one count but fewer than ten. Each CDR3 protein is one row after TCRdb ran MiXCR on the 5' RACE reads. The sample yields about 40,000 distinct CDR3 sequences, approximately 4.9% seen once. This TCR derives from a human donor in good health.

CDR3 loop: CSVESYGNTIYF. CDR3 sequence (DNA): TGCAGCGTTGAGTCGTACGGAAACACCATATATTTT. The chain combines TRBV29-1 with TRBJ1-3, with D unclear. CDR1 SQVTM and CDR2 ANQGSEA come from the germline V gene. The CDR3 spans 12 residues. The V end lost 3 bases, the J end lost 4 bases, and 7 bases lay between the germline ends.